The TCR beta chain described here comes from a study of T cell changes during pregnancy in multiple sclerosis. Method: immunoSEQ multiplex PCR; TCRdb's copy keeps in-frame clones and lacks some. The table records 80,000 to 95,000 clones, about 95% of them present only once. This CDR3 comprises 14 residues. From germline, CDR1 is SGHTA and CDR2 FQGNSA. J was trimmed by 5 bases and V by 5 bases; bases with no gene match: 4. This chain connects TRBV7-2 to TRBJ2-5; 11 bases are a match to TRBD2. This specimen consisted of peripheral blood, obtained in the second trimester of pregnancy. The clonotype originates from a female donor with multiple sclerosis, enrolled in a pregnancy study. This chain's CDR3 is CASSPSGRRETQYF. The DNA for the CDR3 is TGTGCCAGCAGCCCTAGCGGGAGGCGGGAGACCCAGTACTTC. Looking up the rest from reference TRBV7-2 and TRBJ2-5 gives the full variable domain: GAGVSQSPSNKVTEKGKDVELRCDPISGHTALYWYRQSLGQGLEFLIYFQGNSAPDKSGLPSDRFSAERTGGSVSTLTIQRTQQEDSAVYLCASSPSGRRETQYFGPGTRLLVL.